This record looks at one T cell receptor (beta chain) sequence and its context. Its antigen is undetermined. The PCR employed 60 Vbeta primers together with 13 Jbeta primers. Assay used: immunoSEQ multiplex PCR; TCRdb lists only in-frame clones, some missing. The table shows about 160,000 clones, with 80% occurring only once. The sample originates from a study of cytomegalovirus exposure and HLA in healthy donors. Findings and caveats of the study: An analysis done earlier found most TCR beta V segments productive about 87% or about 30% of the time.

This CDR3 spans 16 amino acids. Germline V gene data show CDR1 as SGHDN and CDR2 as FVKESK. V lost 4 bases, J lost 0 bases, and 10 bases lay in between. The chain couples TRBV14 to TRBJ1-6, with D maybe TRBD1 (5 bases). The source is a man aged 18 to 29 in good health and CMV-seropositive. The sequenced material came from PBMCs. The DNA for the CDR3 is TGTGCCAGCAGCCCACCCCAGGGCTCCTATAATTCACCCCTCCACTTT. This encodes CASSPPQGSYNSPLHF.